Presented here are 15 T cell receptor beta chains from one specimen sequenced in a study of response to subunit inactivated influenza vaccine. TCRdb passed the RT-PCR reads through MiXCR, listing each CDR3 protein once. This sample has hundreds of thousands of distinct CDR3 sequences; 12% occur once, and the top ten carry 7.8%. The sequences come from non-naive T cells sorted from PBMCs, collected less than 15 days before vaccination. These receptors were obtained from a man aged 45-65 years who received an inactivated influenza vaccine.

This clonotype was detected only a few times. The chain couples TRBV7-9 to TRBJ2-1, with TRBD2 identical over 8 bases. Germline V gene data show CDR1 as SEHNR and CDR2 as FQNEAQ (reference sequence). Trimming removed 6 bases from V and 2 bases from J; junction bases left unmatched: 6. The CDR3 extends over 15 amino acids. DNA of the CDR3: TGTGCCAGCAGGGGTAGCGGGACGACCTACAATGAGCAGTTCTTC. Its protein is CASRGSGTTYNEQFF.

The gene calls are TRBV6-4 and TRBJ2-2; TRBD1 might be the D (6 bases). The V gene lost 3 bases and the J gene lost 3 bases, with 11 bases spanning the gap. From germline, CDR1 is MRHNA and CDR2 SNTAGT. The CDR3 sequence is 15 residues long. The DNA of the CDR3 is TGTGCCAGCAGTGAGGGCCCAGGGGACACCGGGGAGCTGTTTTTT. It translates to CASSEGPGDTGELFF.

The CDR3 sequence: CASSQGQTYTGELFF. The DNA of the CDR3 is TGCGCCAGCAGCCAAGGACAGACGTACACCGGGGAGCTGTTTTTT. This chain links TRBV4-1 with TRBJ2-2; TRBD1 might be the D (5 bases). V was trimmed by 1 base and J by 3 bases, leaving 9 bases between them. Germline lookup yields CDR1 MGHRA and CDR2 YSYEKL. The CDR3 has 15 amino acids.

This clonotype was seen a few times. This rearrangement joins TRBV14 to TRBJ1-3; possible D gene TRBD1, 5 bases. Germline V gene data show CDR1 as SGHDN and CDR2 as FVKESK. The germline V and J ends were trimmed by 4 bases and 2 bases, with 15 bases remaining between them. The CDR3 covers 16 residues. The CDR3 DNA is TGTGCCAGCAGCCGCAGCCAGGGCATTACTGGAAACACCATATATTTT. Protein product: CASSRSQGITGNTIYF.

This clonotype was picked up many times. The chain recombines TRBV7-9 with TRBJ2-3, with TRBD2 as a possible D gene (6 bases). The V end lost 6 bases, the J end lost 3 bases, and 13 bases lay between the germline ends. The CDR3 has 14 amino acids. The germline V gene has CDR1 SEHNR and CDR2 FQNEAQ (reference sequence). CDR3 region: CASRSRLVTDTQYF. CDR3 in DNA: TGTGCCAGCAGATCAAGACTAGTTACAGATACGCAGTATTTT.

This sequence joins TRBV2 and TRBJ1-1, with TRBD1 as a possible D gene (6 bases). The CDR3 covers 15 residues. Germline V gene sequence: CDR1 SNHLY, CDR2 FYNNEI. With 10 bases removed from V and 5 bases from J, the gap between germline ends came to 23 bases. CDR3 DNA sequence: TGTGCCATCATGACGGGGGGCGAGGGAGAGACTGAAGCTTTCTTT. Translated, it gives CAIMTGGEGETEAFF.

This clonotype was seen a few times. This chain joins TRBV18 and TRBJ2-5, with 8 bases lining up with TRBD1. Trimming took 2 bases from V and 5 from J; bases not matched to a gene: 7. Germline V gives CDR1 KGHSH, CDR2 LQKENI. This CDR3 comprises 15 residues. This CDR3 is CASSPATGARETQYF. DNA for the CDR3: TGTGCCAGCTCACCAGCGACAGGGGCACGGGAGACCCAGTACTTC.

The gene calls are TRBV4-2 and TRBJ2-5; 10 bases map to TRBD1. The CDR3 extends over 17 amino acids. The V gene's germline CDR1 is LGHNA and CDR2 YNFKEQ. V trimming: 0 bases; J trimming: 0 bases; junction bases outside the gene matches: 4. The CDR3 protein is CASSQEWDRGHQETQYF. For the CDR3, the DNA is TGTGCCAGCAGCCAAGAATGGGACAGGGGACACCAAGAGACCCAGTACTTC.

This clonotype was found a few times. The chain has TRBV12-3 or TRBV12-4 and TRBJ1-1; a possible D gene is TRBD1 (5 bases). This CDR3 is 15 amino acids long. The V gene lost 7 bases and the J gene lost 2 bases, with 17 bases spanning the gap. Here the CDR3 DNA reads TGTGCCAGCAAATTCCAGGGCCAATCTAACACTGAAGCTTTCTTT. Translating it yields CASKFQGQSNTEAFF.

This clonotype occurred many times. The chain couples TRBV12-3 or TRBV12-4 to TRBJ2-1; tentatively, D is TRBD2 (7 bases). The CDR3 runs 15 residues. V gave up 3 bases and J gave up 2 bases, with 11 bases separating them. The CDR3 spells CASSFGGATYNEQFF. The CDR3 bases are TGTGCCAGCAGTTTTGGGGGGGCCACCTACAATGAGCAGTTCTTC.

This clonotype was recorded a few times. The DNA of the CDR3 is TGTGCCACAACAGGGGACGGGGACACTGAAGCTTTCTTT. Residues: CATTGDGDTEAFF. The chain employs TRBV24-1 and TRBJ1-1, with 7 bases fitting TRBD1. V lost 10 bases to trimming and J lost 3 bases; unmatched junction nucleotides: 7. Germline CDR1 is KGHDR and CDR2 is SFDVKD. The CDR3 has 13 residues.

Concerning this clonotype itself: A much more abundant neighbour one base away suggests this may be a read error. V is TRBV7-9 and J is TRBJ2-5; tentatively, D is TRBD1 (7 bases). CDR1 is SEHNR, CDR2 FQNEAQ, per germline (reference sequence). The CDR3 covers 14 residues. CDR3 protein: CASSKRQGGETKYF. The CDR3 nucleotides read TGTGCCAGCAGCAAGAGACAGGGAGGAGAGACCAAGTACTTC.

The V and J genes are TRBV7-9 and TRBJ2-7; TRBD2 matches 9 bases. CDR1 is SEHNR, CDR2 FQNEAQ, per germline (reference sequence). Trimming at V came to 1 base and at J to 7 bases, leaving 5 bases not matched to a gene. The CDR3 extends over 14 amino acids. The CDR3 loop reads CASSLDAGGVEQYF. CDR3 sequence (DNA): TGTGCCAGCAGCTTAGACGCGGGAGGGGTAGAGCAGTACTTC.

A note on this clonotype: This may stem from a read error, because a much larger clone lies one nucleotide away. The CDR3 DNA reads TGCGCCAGCAGGGTGGGTAGATGGCAAGAGACCCAGTACTTC. Its translation is CASRVGRWQETQYF. The chain recombines TRBV5-1 with TRBJ2-5; D is uncertain. Trimming removed 5 bases from V and 2 bases from J, with 13 bases in between. The CDR3 extends over 14 amino acids. Germline CDR1 and CDR2: SGHRS and YFSETQ.

On this clonotype itself: This may stem from a read error, because a much larger clone lies one nucleotide away. The CDR3 reads CTSSLAHIGLYEQYF. The CDR3 nucleotides read TGCACCAGCAGCCTCGCTCACATTGGGCTCTACGAGCAGTACTTC. The chain is built from TRBV5-1 and TRBJ2-7; D gene uncertain. The CDR3 runs 15 residues. Germline V gene lookup returns CDR1 SGHRS and CDR2 YFSETQ. Together with reference TRBV5-1 and TRBJ2-7, the CDR3 gives the full variable domain: KAGVTQTPRYLIKTRGQQVTLSCSPISGHRSVSWYQQTPGQGLQFLFEYFSETQRNKGNFPGRFSGRQFSNSRSEMNVSTLELGDSALYLCTSSLAHIGLYEQYFGPGTRLTVT.